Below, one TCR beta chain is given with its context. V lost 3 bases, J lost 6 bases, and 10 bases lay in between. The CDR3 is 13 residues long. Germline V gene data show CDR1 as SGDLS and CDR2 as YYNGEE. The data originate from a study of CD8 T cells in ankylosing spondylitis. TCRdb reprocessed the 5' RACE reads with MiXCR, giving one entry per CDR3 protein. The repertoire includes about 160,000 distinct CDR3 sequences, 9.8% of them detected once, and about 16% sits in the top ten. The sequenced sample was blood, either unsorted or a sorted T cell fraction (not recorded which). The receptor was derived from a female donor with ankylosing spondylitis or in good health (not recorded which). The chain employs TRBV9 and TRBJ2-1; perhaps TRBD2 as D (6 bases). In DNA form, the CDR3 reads TGTGCCAGCAGCGCCCTGACTAGCAATGAGCAGTTCTTC. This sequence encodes CASSALTSNEQFF. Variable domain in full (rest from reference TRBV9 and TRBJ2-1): DSGVTQTPKHLITATGQRVTLRCSPRSGDLSVYWYQQSLDQGLQFLIQYYNGEERAKGNILERFSAQQFPDLHSELNLSSLELGDSALYFCASSALTSNEQFFGPGTRLTVL.